The clone carrying this T cell receptor (beta chain) was counted between two and nine times. What it binds is not known. The data are from a study of early T cells in non-severe SARS-CoV-2 infection. Study as a whole: Sequencing was performed on bulk RNA from unsorted whole blood, leaving chains unpaired. General study findings and limits: VDJdb matches were skewed toward anti-spike CD8 T cell responses.

Unique molecular identifiers were affixed to single, distinct cDNA molecules. MiXCR was run by TCRdb on the 5' RACE reads, yielding one entry per CDR3 protein. The data contain nearly 90,000 distinct CDR3 sequences, about an eighth of them singletons. Germline values: CDR1 SGHKS, CDR2 YYEKEE (reference sequence). The ends lost 0 bases at V and 4 bases at J; junction bases unmatched: 10. The CDR3 covers 18 residues. The sequence was obtained from an adult who was a healthcare worker with PCR-confirmed SARS-CoV-2 infection or an uninfected control (not recorded which). Sequencing was performed on whole blood. This chain connects TRBV5-5 to TRBJ2-1, with 10 nucleotides matching TRBD2. The CDR3 protein is CASSLAWPELAGYNEQFF. CDR3 sequence (DNA): TGTGCCAGCAGCTTGGCCTGGCCGGAACTAGCGGGGTACAATGAGCAGTTCTTC.